A single sample gave rise to the 6 T cell receptor beta chains below, sequenced in a study of post-analysis software for immune sequencing data. Prepared TCR beta cDNA libraries contained unique molecular identifiers. TCRdb reprocessed the PCR reads via MiXCR and lists one record per CDR3 protein. The table has some 690,000 distinct CDR3 sequences, around 27% seen once. No antigen has been identified for these receptors. Study findings and constraints: Elevated frequency relative to controls characterized several TRBV segments in patients, TRBV5-6, TRBV5-1 and TRBV20-1 among them.

Sequenced material: blood. The source is a girl aged 10-17 years with multiple sclerosis.

This clonotype was observed a few times. The gene calls are TRBV7-9 and TRBJ1-2; D is ambiguous. Trimming removed 1 base from V and 5 bases from J, with 11 bases in between. CDR3 length: 14 amino acids. Germline V CDR1 and CDR2: SEHNR, FQNEAQ (reference sequence). CDR3 bases: TGTGCCAGCAGCTTAGAAGCGGCGGGGTATGGCTACACCTTC. Amino acid sequence: CASSLEAAGYGYTF.

V usage is TRBV6-1 and J usage is TRBJ2-5; D remains ambiguous. V was shortened by 5 bases and J by 2 bases, with 9 bases between the two germline ends. Germline CDR1 and CDR2: MNHNS and SASEGT. This CDR3 contains 13 residues. The CDR3 coding sequence is TGTGCCAGCAGTTGGGCCAGACAAGAGACCCAGTACTTC. It yields the protein CASSWARQETQYF.

Comment on this clonotype: Germline is not matched at one junction end, which may reflect a read error. This chain links TRBV20-1 with TRBJ2-7; the D gene is possibly TRBD2 (6 bases). The CDR3 spans 12 residues. CDR1 DFQATT and CDR2 SNEGSKA come from the germline V gene (reference sequence). CDR3 DNA: TGCAGTGCCTCGACGGGAGCCTACGGGCAGTACTTC. Its translation: CSASTGAYGQYF.

CDR3 DNA: TGTGCCAGCAGCCAAGACCCGCCTTTCGTCCGAGATACCCTTCAGTTCTTC. Its translation: CASSQDPPFVRDTLQFF. The chain employs TRBV3-1 and TRBJ2-1, with D unclear. The CDR3 covers 17 residues. Per the germline V gene, CDR1 is LGHDT and CDR2 is YNNKEL (reference sequence). V shed 0 bases and J shed 13 bases, with 25 bases lying between them.

This chain uses TRBV6-5 with TRBJ2-4; 7 nucleotides agree with TRBD1. The junction had 11 bases not matched to a gene; V was cut back by 8 bases and J by 13 bases. The CDR3 totals 12 residues. Germline lookup yields CDR1 MNHEY and CDR2 SVGAGI. CDR3 protein: CASRDSDVGQYF. The CDR3, as DNA: TGTGCCAGCCGGGACAGCGATGTAGGGCAGTACTTC.

This clonotype came up once. The J gene is TRBJ2-1, the V gene TRBV2; 10 bases are a match to TRBD2. This CDR3 comprises 15 residues. With V trimmed by 8 bases and J by 2 bases, 6 bases remained unmatched. Looked up from germline, CDR1 is SNHLY and CDR2 is FYNNEI. Written as DNA, the CDR3 is TGTGCCAGCGGACCGCTAGCGGGGGCCTACAATGAGCAGTTCTTC. Its protein product is CASGPLAGAYNEQFF.